The 5 T cell receptor beta chains given below trace back to one sample, sequenced in a study of neurological immune-mediated disorders. TCRdb analysed the 5' RACE reads with MiXCR anew, one entry per CDR3 protein. The sample gives roughly 56,000 distinct CDR3 sequences, about 10% of which show up once; 1.5% to 2% is in the top ten. The sequenced sample consisted of PBMCs. The receptors shown here come from a man aged 55 to 69 in good health.

In the case of this clonotype: Given a much more abundant clone one base away, this may be a read error. The V gene is TRBV6-2 or TRBV6-3, the J gene TRBJ1-5; 9 nucleotides line up with TRBD1. The CDR3 contains 16 residues. Germline trimming cut 8 bases from V and 5 bases from J; bases unmatched to any gene: 13. Germline CDR1 is MNHEY and CDR2 is SVGEGT. In DNA form, the CDR3 reads TGTGCCAGCGAGGAGGGACAGGGATTGAGCTATCAGCCCCAGCATTTT. Amino acid sequence: CASEEGQGLSYQPQHF.

This clonotype was detected ten times or more. The V call is TRBV20-1, the J call TRBJ2-2; 11 nucleotides match TRBD1. Germline V lookup: CDR1 DFQATT, CDR2 SNEGSKA (reference sequence). The CDR3 has 18 amino acids. The V segment lost 0 bases and the J segment 5 bases; nucleotides outside the gene matches: 11. The CDR3 spells CSARDLRDRGGQTGELFF. In DNA form, the CDR3 reads TGCAGTGCTAGAGATCTTAGGGACAGGGGGGGGCAGACCGGGGAGCTGTTTTTT.

This clonotype was observed at least ten times. This rearrangement joins TRBV6-2 or TRBV6-3 to TRBJ2-1; TRBD2 matches at 7 bases. Germline loops: CDR1 MNHEY, CDR2 SVGEGT. J was trimmed by 10 bases and V by 7 bases; bases with no gene match: 7. The CDR3 is made up of 12 amino acids. CDR3 sequence: CASTRDYREQFF. The CDR3 nucleotides are TGTGCCAGCACCCGGGACTACAGAGAGCAGTTCTTC.

This clonotype was detected ten times or more. V and J are TRBV6-5 and TRBJ2-2, with 8 bases identical to TRBD2. CDR3 length equals 17 residues. The V segment lost 5 bases and the J segment 7 bases; nucleotides outside the gene matches: 15. Germline-derived CDR1 and CDR2 are MNHEY and SVGAGI. In nucleotides, the CDR3 is TGTGCCAGCAGTACAGAAGCGGGGGCCATCCCACACGGGGAGCTGTTTTTT. The encoded protein is CASSTEAGAIPHGELFF.

The table lists this clonotype with many counts. The chain carries TRBV4-3 and TRBJ2-3; 8 bases are shared with TRBD1. This CDR3 comprises 14 residues. J lost 4 bases, V lost 5 bases, and 5 bases had no gene match. The germline CDR1 and CDR2 sequences are LGHNA and YSLEER. The CDR3 here is CASSNDRGADTQYF. In DNA, the CDR3 is TGCGCCAGCAGCAACGACAGGGGTGCAGATACGCAGTATTTT.